The text below deals with one T cell receptor beta chain. Its specificity is not known. Together with a sample-barcoded 5' primer, a J-beta primer mix was included in a second PCR lasting roughly 6 to 12 cycles. A tag from a template-switch adaptor with 12 random nucleotides marked each cDNA molecule. TCRdb reprocessed the 5' RACE reads with MiXCR, giving one entry per CDR3 protein. Counted here are about 1,500,000 distinct CDR3 sequences, 42% occurring once; the ten biggest clones make up 7% to 9%. This sample was taken from a study of blood T cells in healthy people across ages. Study observations and caveats: Across the age range, TCR beta diversity per million T cells fell in a roughly linear way.

With 2 bases removed from V and 2 bases from J, the gap between germline ends came to 13 bases. The CDR3 is made up of 16 amino acids. The origin of this receptor is a woman younger than 35 in good health. Sequencing input: blood. The chain has TRBV12-3 or TRBV12-4 and TRBJ1-5, with D unclear. CDR3 DNA: TGTGCCAGCAGTTTATTGCTCAGTCCGGGCAATCAGCCCCAGCATTTT. Translation gives CASSLLLSPGNQPQHF.